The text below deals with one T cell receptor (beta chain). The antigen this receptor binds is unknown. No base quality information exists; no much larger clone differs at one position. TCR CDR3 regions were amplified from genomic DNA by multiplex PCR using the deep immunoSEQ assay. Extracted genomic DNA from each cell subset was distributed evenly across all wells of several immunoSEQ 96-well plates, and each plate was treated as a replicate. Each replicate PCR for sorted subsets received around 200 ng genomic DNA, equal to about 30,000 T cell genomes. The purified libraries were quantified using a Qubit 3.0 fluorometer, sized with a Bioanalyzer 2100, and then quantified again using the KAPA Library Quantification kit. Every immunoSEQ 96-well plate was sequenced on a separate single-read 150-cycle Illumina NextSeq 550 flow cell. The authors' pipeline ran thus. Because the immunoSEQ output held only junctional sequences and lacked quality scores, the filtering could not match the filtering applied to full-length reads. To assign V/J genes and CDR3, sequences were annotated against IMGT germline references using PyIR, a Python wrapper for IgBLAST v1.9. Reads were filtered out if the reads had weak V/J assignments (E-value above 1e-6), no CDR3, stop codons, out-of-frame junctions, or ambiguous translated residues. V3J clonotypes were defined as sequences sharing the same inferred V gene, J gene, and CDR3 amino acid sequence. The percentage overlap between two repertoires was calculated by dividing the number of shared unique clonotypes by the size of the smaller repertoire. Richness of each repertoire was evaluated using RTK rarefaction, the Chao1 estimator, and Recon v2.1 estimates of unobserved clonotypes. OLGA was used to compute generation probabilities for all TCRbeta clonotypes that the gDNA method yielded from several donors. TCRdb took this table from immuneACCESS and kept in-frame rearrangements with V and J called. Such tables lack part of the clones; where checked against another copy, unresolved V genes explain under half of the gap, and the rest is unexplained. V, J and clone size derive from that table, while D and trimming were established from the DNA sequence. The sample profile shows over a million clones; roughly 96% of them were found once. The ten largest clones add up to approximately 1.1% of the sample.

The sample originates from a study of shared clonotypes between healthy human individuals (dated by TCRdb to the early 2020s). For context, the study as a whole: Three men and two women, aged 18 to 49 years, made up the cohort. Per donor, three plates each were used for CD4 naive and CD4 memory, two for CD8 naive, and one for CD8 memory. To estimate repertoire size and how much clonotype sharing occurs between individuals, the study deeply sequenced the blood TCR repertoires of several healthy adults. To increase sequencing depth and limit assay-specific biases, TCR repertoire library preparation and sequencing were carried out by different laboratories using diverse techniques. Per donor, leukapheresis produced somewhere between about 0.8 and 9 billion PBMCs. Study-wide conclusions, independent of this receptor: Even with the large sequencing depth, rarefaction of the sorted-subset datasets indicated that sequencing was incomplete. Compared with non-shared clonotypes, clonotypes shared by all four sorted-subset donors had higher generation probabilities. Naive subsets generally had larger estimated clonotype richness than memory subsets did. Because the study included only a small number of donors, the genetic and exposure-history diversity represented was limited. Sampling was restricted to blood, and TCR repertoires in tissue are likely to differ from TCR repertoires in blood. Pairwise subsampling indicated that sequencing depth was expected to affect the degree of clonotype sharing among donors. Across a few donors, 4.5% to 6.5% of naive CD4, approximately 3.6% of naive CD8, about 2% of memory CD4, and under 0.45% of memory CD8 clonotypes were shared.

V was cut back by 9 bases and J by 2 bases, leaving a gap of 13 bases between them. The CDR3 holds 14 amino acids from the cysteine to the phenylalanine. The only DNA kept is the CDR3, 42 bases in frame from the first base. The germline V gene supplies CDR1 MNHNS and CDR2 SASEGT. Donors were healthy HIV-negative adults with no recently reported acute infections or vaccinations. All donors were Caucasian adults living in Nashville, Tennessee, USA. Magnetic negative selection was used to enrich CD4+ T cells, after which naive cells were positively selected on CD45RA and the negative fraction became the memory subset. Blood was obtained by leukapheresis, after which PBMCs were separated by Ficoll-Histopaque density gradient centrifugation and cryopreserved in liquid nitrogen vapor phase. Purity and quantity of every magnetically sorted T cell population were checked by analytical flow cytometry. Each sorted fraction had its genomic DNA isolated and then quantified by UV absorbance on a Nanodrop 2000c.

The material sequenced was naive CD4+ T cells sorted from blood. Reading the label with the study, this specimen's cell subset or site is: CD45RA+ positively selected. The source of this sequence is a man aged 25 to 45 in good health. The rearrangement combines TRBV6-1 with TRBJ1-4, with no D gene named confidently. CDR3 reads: CASCPTWTNEKLFF. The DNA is TGTGCCAGTTGTCCCACGTGGACTAATGAAAAACTGTTTTTT.